This TCR beta chain derives from a study of blood T cells in healthy people across ages. As for the study in general: About one barcoded beta molecule was captured per two T cells (by template switching). General study results and limits: Significant beta diversity loss was already apparent by age 40, declining roughly linearly. The CMV status of each donor remained undetermined, and this could have confounded shifts in expanded clonotypes. Estimates drawn from one million T cells were deemed to understate diversity.

With regard to this clonotype: Its antigen is currently unknown.

Sample-barcoded 5' priming and a J-beta primer mix drove a second PCR of roughly 7 to 11 cycles. TCRdb independently ran MiXCR on the 5' RACE reads; one entry per CDR3 protein. The sample has more than 550,000 distinct CDR3 sequences, approximately 21% seen once. The CDR3 is 16 amino acids. V lost 5 bases to trimming and J lost 5 bases; unmatched junction nucleotides: 13. The germline gives CDR1 SGHAT, CDR2 FQNNGV. The specimen was blood. This chain joins TRBV11-2 and TRBJ2-5, with 8 bases fitting TRBD2. The sequence was obtained from a man aged 65-85 years in good health. The CDR3 region has the DNA TGTGCCAGCAGCCTAGCGGACGGGAGGGCCATCGAGACCCAGTACTTC. Amino acid sequence: CASSLADGRAIETQYF.